The clone carrying this T cell receptor (beta chain) was recorded at least ten times. Its target is not known. This CDR3 is built from 13 residues. V gave up 7 bases and J gave up 5 bases, with 14 bases separating them. Germline V CDR1 and CDR2: MNHNS, SASEGT. In building TCR beta libraries, iRepertoire HTBI primers were used together with Arm-PCR of CDR3 regions. TCRdb reprocessed the multiplex PCR reads via MiXCR and lists one record per CDR3 protein. The table shows more than 350,000 distinct CDR3 sequences, with 21% occurring only once. These data originate in a study of regulatory T cells in long-lasting Graves disease. Study-level results: Newly diagnosed patients had higher TCR diversity than persistent Graves' patients did. There was favoring of TRBV28, TRBJ1-2 and TRBJ2-5 in persistent disease. More public clonotypes were shared by persistent patients (about 3,000) than by new patients (around 990).

As to time point: persistent/refractory GD, antithyroid drugs over 5 years with positive TRAb. There was RNA extracted from PBMCs, and the TCR library was made from it. The chain combines TRBV6-1 with TRBJ2-5, with D hard to call. The receptor comes from a female donor with Graves disease. The sample in question was peripheral blood mononuclear cells (PBMCs), obtained when the disease was refractory, from a patient treated with antithyroid drugs. CDR3 nucleotide sequence: TGTGCCAGCATAAAGGAGAGGCGGGAGACCCAGTACTTC. It translates to CASIKERRETQYF.